This TCR beta chain was retrieved from a study of cytomegalovirus exposure and HLA in healthy donors. Trimming stripped 5 bases from V and 4 bases from J, with 14 bases between. The CDR3 is 14 residues long. The germline gives CDR1 KGHSH, CDR2 LQKENI. Amplification used 60 Vbeta primers and 13 Jbeta primers. The table came from immunoSEQ multiplex PCR; TCRdb's copy has only in-frame clones and leaves some out. The sample lists some 130,000 clones, roughly three fifths seen once, with approximately 11% in the top ten. This clonotype was sampled from a man aged 35-49 years in good health and CMV-seropositive. The sequenced material came from PBMCs. V gene TRBV18 combines with J gene TRBJ1-1; D may be TRBD1 (6 bases). The CDR3 loop is CASSSNLQGTEAFF. In DNA form, the CDR3 reads TGTGCCAGCTCATCCAACCTACAGGGCACTGAAGCTTTCTTT.